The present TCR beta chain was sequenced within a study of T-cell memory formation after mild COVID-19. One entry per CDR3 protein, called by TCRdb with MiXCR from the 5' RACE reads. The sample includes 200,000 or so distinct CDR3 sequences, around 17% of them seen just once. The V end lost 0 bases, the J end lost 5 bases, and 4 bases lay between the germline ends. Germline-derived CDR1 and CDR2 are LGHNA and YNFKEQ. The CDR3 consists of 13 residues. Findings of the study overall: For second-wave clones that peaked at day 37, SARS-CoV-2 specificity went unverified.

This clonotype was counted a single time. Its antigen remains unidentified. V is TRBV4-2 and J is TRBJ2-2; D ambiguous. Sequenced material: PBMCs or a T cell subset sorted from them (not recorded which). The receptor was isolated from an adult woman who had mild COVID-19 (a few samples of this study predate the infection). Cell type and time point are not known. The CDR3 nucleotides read TGTGCCAGCAGCCAAGAGCGGACCGGGGAGCTGTTTTTT. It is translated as CASSQERTGELFF.